One sample yielded the 20 T cell receptor beta chains listed below, sequenced in a study of brain T cells in children with intractable seizures (TCRdb year 2021). Library preparation used the immunoSEQ multiplex PCR assay. Imported from immuneACCESS, the table was reduced by TCRdb to in-frame sequences with V and J called. These copies leave out some clones; in studies compared against another copy, an unresolved V gene accounts for under half, and the cause of the remainder is not known. This sample gives about 80,000 clones in total; roughly 89% of them show up just once. 20% to 25% of the sample lies in the top ten. What this sample's time point label stands for: resected brain tissue, or blood drawn just prior to surgery. The sample was peripheral blood, taken at surgery. All receptors come from a girl aged 2-10 years with Rasmussen encephalitis and intractable seizures.

The chain recombines TRBV6-5 with TRBJ2-7; D ambiguous. CDR3 length: 10 amino acids. Germline values: CDR1 MNHEY, CDR2 SVGAGI. The germline V and J ends were trimmed by 7 bases and 0 bases, with 1 base remaining between them. The CDR3 bases are TGTGCCAGCAACTCCTACGAGCAGTACTTC. It translates to CASNSYEQYF.

The rearrangement joins TRBV30 to TRBJ2-7, with D possibly being TRBD2 (6 bases). Germline assignment: CDR1 GTSNPN and CDR2 SVGIG (reference sequence). This CDR3 is 14 amino acids long. Trimming removed 4 bases from V and 0 bases from J, with 13 bases in between. The CDR3, as DNA: TGTGCCTGGAAGAGCGGGCCGAGCTCCTACGAGCAGTACTTC. Amino acids: CAWKSGPSSYEQYF.

This chain joins TRBV5-1 and TRBJ2-3; 8 nucleotides line up with TRBD1. CDR3 length: 15 residues. CDR1 is SGHRS and CDR2 is YFSETQ in the germline V gene. The V gene end was trimmed by 5 bases and the J gene end by 1 base; junction bases not matched to a gene: 6. This chain's CDR3 is CASSSDRVGTDTQYF. The CDR3 nucleotides read TGCGCCAGCAGTTCGGACAGGGTAGGCACAGATACGCAGTATTTT.

This chain connects TRBV5-1 to TRBJ1-6; a possible D gene is TRBD1 (6 bases). V was pared by 3 bases and J by 9 bases, with 13 bases between. The length of the CDR3 is 14 residues. CDR1 SGHRS and CDR2 YFSETQ come from the germline V gene. The CDR3 here is CASSSSGEGSPLHF. The CDR3 region has the DNA TGCGCCAGCAGCTCGTCAGGGGAGGGTTCACCCCTCCACTTT.

This chain links TRBV30 with TRBJ2-2; 8 bases align to TRBD1. CDR1 and CDR2 from the germline V gene are GTSNPN and SVGIG (reference sequence). CDR3 length: 16 amino acids. Germline trimming cut 4 bases from V and 5 bases from J; bases unmatched to any gene: 12. In nucleotides, the CDR3 is TGTGCCTGGACCCATCTAGATAACAGGGGGACCGGGGAGCTGTTTTTT. Translation: CAWTHLDNRGTGELFF. Complete variable domain (other parts from reference TRBV30 and TRBJ2-2): SQTIHQWPATLVQPVGSPLSLECTVEGTSNPNLYWYRQAAGRGLQLLFYSVGIGQISSEVPQNLSASRPQDRQFILSSKKLLLSDSGFYLCAWTHLDNRGTGELFFGEGSRLTVL.

This clone was recorded only once. The genes are TRBV6-5 and TRBJ2-1, with TRBD2 identical over 8 bases. CDR1 is MNHEY, CDR2 SVGAGI, per germline. This CDR3 region has 14 residues. Unmatched junction bases numbered 8, after V lost 6 bases and J lost 7 bases. This CDR3 is CASSQSGSGNEQFF. The CDR3 DNA follows: TGTGCCAGCAGCCAGAGCGGGAGCGGTAATGAGCAGTTCTTC.

The V call is TRBV5-8, the J call TRBJ2-7; 11 nucleotides match TRBD1. Germline V gene sequence: CDR1 SGHTS, CDR2 YDEGEE. Trimming took 4 bases from V and 7 from J; bases not matched to a gene: 4. The CDR3 extends over 13 amino acids. DNA of the CDR3: TGTGCCAGCAGCAGGGACAGGGGGAGTGAGCAGTACTTC. It translates to CASSRDRGSEQYF.

The chain employs TRBV6-5 and TRBJ2-7; either TRBD1 or TRBD2 may fit D (6 bases each). Trimming took 5 bases from V and 3 from J, leaving 14 bases between them. Germline V lookup: CDR1 MNHEY, CDR2 SVGAGI. The CDR3 runs 14 residues. The CDR3 DNA follows: TGTGCCAGCAGTAGGGGGGATCTAAGCTACGAGCAGTACTTC. This sequence encodes CASSRGDLSYEQYF.

The chain is built from TRBV7-9 and TRBJ1-2; D remains ambiguous. The CDR3 runs 16 residues. V shed 5 bases and J shed 4 bases, with 20 bases lying between them. Germline V gene lookup returns CDR1 SEHNR and CDR2 FQNEAQ (reference sequence). The DNA for the CDR3 is TGTGCCAGCAGCCCGGCCCCCAGGTCCTACTTCTATGGCTACACCTTC. Translated, it gives CASSPAPRSYFYGYTF.

The chain carries TRBV2 and TRBJ1-4, with 8 bases identical to TRBD1. The CDR3 contains 15 residues. Germline V CDR1 and CDR2: SNHLY, FYNNEI. V shed 5 bases, J shed 5 bases, and the junction held 7 bases outside the gene matches. CDR3 sequence: CASSYDRGRNEKLFF. The CDR3 DNA is TGTGCCAGCAGTTACGACAGGGGTCGAAATGAAAAACTGTTTTTT.

J is TRBJ1-3 and V is TRBV5-1; D is uncertain. V shed 0 bases and J shed 4 bases, with 11 bases lying between them. CDR3 length: 15 residues. Germline lookup yields CDR1 SGHRS and CDR2 YFSETQ. CDR3 residues: CASSLAGDTGNTIYF. CDR3 nucleotides: TGCGCCAGCAGCTTGGCCGGGGATACCGGAAACACCATATATTTT.

V usage is TRBV11-2 and J usage is TRBJ1-3; the D is unclear. This CDR3 is built from 19 residues. V lost 2 bases, J lost 0 bases, and 20 bases lay in between. Per the germline V gene, CDR1 is SGHAT and CDR2 is FQNNGV. CDR3: CASSLLWSPGSFSGNTIYF. The CDR3 DNA reads as TGTGCCAGCAGCTTACTCTGGTCCCCAGGATCTTTCTCTGGAAACACCATATATTTT.

This clone is large in the sample. This rearrangement joins TRBV4-2 to TRBJ2-2, with 7 bases identical to TRBD1. This CDR3 region has 16 residues. The ends lost 2 bases at V and 4 bases at J; junction bases unmatched: 7. Germline assignment: CDR1 LGHNA and CDR2 YNFKEQ. The CDR3 here is CASSQNDRVGTGELFF. The CDR3 bases are TGTGCCAGCAGCCAAAATGACAGGGTTGGCACCGGGGAGCTGTTTTTT.

J is TRBJ2-7 and V is TRBV3-1 (or the pseudogene TRBV3-2), with TRBD1 matching over 9 bases. Trimming at V came to 0 bases and at J to 1 base, leaving 1 base not matched to a gene. The CDR3 runs to 15 residues. Germline V CDR1 and CDR2: LGHDT, YNNKEL (reference sequence). The CDR3 region is CASSQETGGSYEQYF. For the CDR3, the DNA is TGTGCCAGCAGCCAAGAGACAGGGGGGTCCTACGAGCAGTACTTC.

The V and J genes are TRBV27 and TRBJ2-7, with D perhaps TRBD1 (5 bases). CDR1 MNHEY and CDR2 SMNVEV come from the germline V gene (reference sequence). The V end was cut by 8 bases, the J end by 2 bases, with 13 bases between. This CDR3 has 13 residues. The CDR3 nucleotides read TGTGCCAGCGGACCCAGGGTCACCTACGAGCAGTACTTC. It translates to CASGPRVTYEQYF.

The chain combines TRBV2 with TRBJ1-4; D is unresolved. CDR1 and CDR2 (germline): SNHLY, FYNNEI. The length of the CDR3 is 14 residues. V lost 7 bases and J lost 3, with 12 bases in between. CDR3 coding DNA: TGTGCCAGCAAACGACGTTCGTCTAATGAAAAACTGTTTTTT. Its translation: CASKRRSSNEKLFF.

This chain uses TRBV2 with TRBJ1-5; D is ambiguous. The CDR3 totals 14 residues. Between the trimmed V and J ends, which lost 6 bases and 4 bases, there was a span of 13 bases. Germline V gene sequence: CDR1 SNHLY, CDR2 FYNNEI. The CDR3 loop reads CASSYHIGNQPQHF. The CDR3 DNA follows: TGTGCCAGCAGCTACCATATAGGAAATCAGCCCCAGCATTTT.

The CDR3 nucleotides are TGTGCCAGTAGATTTATCGGGACAGGGTACGGTGAAGCTTTCTTT. It specifies CASRFIGTGYGEAFF. The rearrangement uses TRBV19 and TRBJ1-1, with 9 bases aligning to TRBD1. This CDR3 region has 15 residues. The germline V gene has CDR1 LNHDA and CDR2 SQIVND (reference sequence). The V gene end was trimmed by 6 bases and the J gene end by 7 bases; junction bases not matched to a gene: 12.

The DNA of the CDR3 is TGTGCCAGCAGTCCTTGGACTGGCCTGCCCTACGAGCAGTACTTC. This translates into CASSPWTGLPYEQYF. The genes are TRBV27 and TRBJ2-7; D may be TRBD2 (5 bases). V was pared by 5 bases and J by 2 bases, with 16 bases between. The V gene's germline CDR1 is MNHEY and CDR2 SMNVEV (reference sequence). The length of the CDR3 is 15 residues.

The chain is built from TRBV7-2 and TRBJ1-2, with 8 bases aligning to TRBD1. Germline-derived CDR1 and CDR2 are SGHTA and FQGNSA. After removal of 4 bases from V and 8 bases from J, the junction contained 9 bases not matched to a gene. The CDR3 extends over 14 amino acids. In nucleotides, the CDR3 is TGTGCCAGCAGCTCTGGACAGGGAGGGCTCGGCTACACCTTC. Residues: CASSSGQGGLGYTF.